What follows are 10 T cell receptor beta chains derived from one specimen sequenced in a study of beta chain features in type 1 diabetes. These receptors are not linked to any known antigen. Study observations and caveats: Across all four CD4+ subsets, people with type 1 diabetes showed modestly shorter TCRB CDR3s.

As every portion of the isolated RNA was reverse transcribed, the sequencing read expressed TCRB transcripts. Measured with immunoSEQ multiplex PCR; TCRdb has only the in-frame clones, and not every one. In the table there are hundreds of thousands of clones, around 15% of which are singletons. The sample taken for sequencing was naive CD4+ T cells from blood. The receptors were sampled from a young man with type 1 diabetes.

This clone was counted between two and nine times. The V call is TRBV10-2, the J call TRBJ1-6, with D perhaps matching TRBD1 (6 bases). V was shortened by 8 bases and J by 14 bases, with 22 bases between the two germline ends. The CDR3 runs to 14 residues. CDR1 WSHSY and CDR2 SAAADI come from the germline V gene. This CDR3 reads CASGDRSRGLALHF. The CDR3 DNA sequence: TGCGCCAGCGGAGACAGGTCCCGAGGATTGGCCCTCCACTTT.

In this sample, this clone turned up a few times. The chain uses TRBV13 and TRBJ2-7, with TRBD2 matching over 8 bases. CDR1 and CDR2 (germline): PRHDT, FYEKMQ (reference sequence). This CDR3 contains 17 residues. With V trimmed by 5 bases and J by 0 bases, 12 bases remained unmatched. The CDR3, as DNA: TGTGCCAGCAGCCTAGCCGGGACTAGGGGGAGCTCCTACGAGCAGTACTTC. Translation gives CASSLAGTRGSSYEQYF.

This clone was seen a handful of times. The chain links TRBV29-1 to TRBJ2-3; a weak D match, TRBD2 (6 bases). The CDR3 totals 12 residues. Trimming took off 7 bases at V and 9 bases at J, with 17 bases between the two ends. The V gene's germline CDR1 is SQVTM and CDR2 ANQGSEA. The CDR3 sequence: CSARGAARTQYF. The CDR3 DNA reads TGCAGCGCCCGCGGGGCAGCCCGAACGCAGTATTTT.

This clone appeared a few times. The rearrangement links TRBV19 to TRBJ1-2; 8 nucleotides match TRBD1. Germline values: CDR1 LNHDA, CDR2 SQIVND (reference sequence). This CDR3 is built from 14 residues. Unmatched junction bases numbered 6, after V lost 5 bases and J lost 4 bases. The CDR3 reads CASSATGTGYGYTF. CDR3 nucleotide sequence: TGTGCCAGTAGTGCAACCGGGACAGGCTATGGCTACACCTTC. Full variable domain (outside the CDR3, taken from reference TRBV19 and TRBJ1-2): DGGITQSPKYLFRKEGQNVTLSCEQNLNHDAMYWYRQDPGQGLRLIYYSQIVNDFQKGDIAEGYSVSREKKESFPLTVTSAQKNPTAFYLCASSATGTGYGYTFGSGTRLTVV.

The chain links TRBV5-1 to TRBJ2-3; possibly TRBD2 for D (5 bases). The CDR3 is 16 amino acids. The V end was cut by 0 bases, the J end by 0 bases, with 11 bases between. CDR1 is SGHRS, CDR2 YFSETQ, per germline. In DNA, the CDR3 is TGCGCCAGCAGCTTGGGGACTCCCATGAGCACAGATACGCAGTATTTT. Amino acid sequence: CASSLGTPMSTDTQYF.

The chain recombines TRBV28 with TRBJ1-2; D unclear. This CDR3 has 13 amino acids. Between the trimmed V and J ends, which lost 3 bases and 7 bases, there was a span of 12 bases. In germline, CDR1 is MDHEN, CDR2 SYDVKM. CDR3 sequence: CASSFGAIGGYTF. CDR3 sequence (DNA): TGTGCCAGCAGTTTTGGAGCGATCGGTGGCTACACCTTC.

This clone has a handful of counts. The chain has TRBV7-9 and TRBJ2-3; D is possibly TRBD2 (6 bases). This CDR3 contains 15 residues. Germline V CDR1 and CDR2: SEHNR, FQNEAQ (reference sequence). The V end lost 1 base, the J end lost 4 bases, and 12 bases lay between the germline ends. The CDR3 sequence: CASSLGAGTPDTQYF. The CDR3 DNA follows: TGTGCCAGCAGCTTAGGAGCGGGTACTCCAGATACGCAGTATTTT.

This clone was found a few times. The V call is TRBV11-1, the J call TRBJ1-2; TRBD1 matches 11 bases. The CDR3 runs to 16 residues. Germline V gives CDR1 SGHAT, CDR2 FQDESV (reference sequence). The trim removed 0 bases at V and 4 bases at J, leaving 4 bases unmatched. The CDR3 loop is CASSLAGQGAFYGYTF. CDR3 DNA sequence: TGTGCCAGCAGCTTAGCCGGACAGGGGGCATTCTATGGCTACACCTTC.

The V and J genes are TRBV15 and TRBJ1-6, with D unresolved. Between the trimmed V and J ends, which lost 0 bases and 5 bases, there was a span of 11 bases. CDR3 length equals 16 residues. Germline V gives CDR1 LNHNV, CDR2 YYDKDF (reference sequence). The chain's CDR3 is CATSRERSGNNSPLHF. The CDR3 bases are TGTGCCACCAGCAGAGAGAGGTCAGGAAATAATTCACCCCTCCACTTT.

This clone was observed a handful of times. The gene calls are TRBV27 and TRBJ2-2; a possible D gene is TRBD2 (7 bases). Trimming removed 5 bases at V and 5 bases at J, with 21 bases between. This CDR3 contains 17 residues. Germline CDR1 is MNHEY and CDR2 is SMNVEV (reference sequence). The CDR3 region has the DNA TGTGCCAGCAGTCGGGGGGCCCTGGTGGGAAAAACCGGGGAGCTGTTTTTT. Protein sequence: CASSRGALVGKTGELFF.